What follows are 14 T cell receptor beta chains derived from one specimen sequenced in a study of cytomegalovirus exposure and HLA in healthy donors. Use of 60 Vbeta and 13 Jbeta primers characterized the PCR. The assay was immunoSEQ multiplex PCR, and TCRdb's table has in-frame clones only and misses some. The sample contains some 93,000 clones, approximately 9% of which appear only once. Sequenced: PBMCs. Receptors were obtained from a man aged 45-65 years in good health and CMV-seropositive.

The chain combines TRBV30 with TRBJ1-5, with D perhaps matching TRBD1 (6 bases). V lost 2 bases to trimming and J lost 7 bases, with 12 bases between them. This CDR3 is 13 amino acids long. Per the germline V gene, CDR1 is GTSNPN and CDR2 is SVGIG (reference sequence). As DNA, the CDR3 is TGTGCCTGGAGTCCTACAGGGAAACAGCCCCAGCATTTT. Translating it yields CAWSPTGKQPQHF.

The chain employs TRBV18 and TRBJ1-3; D remains unclear. Trimming removed 6 bases from V and 1 base from J, with 7 bases in between. The CDR3 sequence is 13 residues long. CDR1 KGHSH and CDR2 LQKENI come from the germline V gene. The CDR3 bases are TGTGCCAGCTCCTACAGTTCTGGAAACACCATATATTTT. Its translation is CASSYSSGNTIYF.

The chain joins TRBV27 to TRBJ1-1; 8 bases align to TRBD1. Unmatched junction bases numbered 1, after V lost 0 bases and J lost 4 bases. There are 14 residues in the CDR3. The germline gives CDR1 MNHEY, CDR2 SMNVEV (reference sequence). CDR3: CASSLSTGGTEAFF. In nucleotides, the CDR3 is TGTGCCAGCAGTTTATCCACAGGGGGCACTGAAGCTTTCTTT.

This clone has a handful of counts. The chain joins TRBV10-1 to TRBJ2-7, with 8 bases fitting TRBD1. The CDR3 runs to 15 residues. Looked up from germline, CDR1 is WNHNN and CDR2 is SYGVQD (reference sequence). V lost 7 bases, J lost 0 bases, and 8 bases stayed unmatched. This CDR3 is CASTSRDRSSYEQYF. The DNA for the CDR3 is TGCGCCAGCACGAGCCGGGACAGGAGCTCCTACGAGCAGTACTTC.

This chain uses TRBV27 with TRBJ2-7; TRBD1 matches 11 bases. Germline V gene lookup returns CDR1 MNHEY and CDR2 SMNVEV (reference sequence). Losses at the gene ends were 8 bases for V and 3 bases for J; bases not matched to a gene: 12. The CDR3 runs 16 residues. The CDR3 DNA reads as TGTGCCAGCCAAACTCCATCCGGGACAGGGGGCTACGAGCAGTACTTC. This encodes CASQTPSGTGGYEQYF.

This clone occurred a few times. The chain links TRBV5-1 to TRBJ1-1; TRBD1 matches at 7 bases. Germline V gene lookup returns CDR1 SGHRS and CDR2 YFSETQ. V lost 1 base and J lost 4; bases outside the gene matches: 10. This CDR3 is built from 16 residues. The CDR3 loop reads CASSLTGARGGTEAFF. The DNA for the CDR3 is TGCGCCAGCAGCTTGACAGGGGCCCGTGGTGGCACTGAAGCTTTCTTT.

This clone showed up just a few times. A junction end diverges from the germline sequence, so it may reflect a read error. V is TRBV27 and J is TRBJ2-1; D perhaps matches TRBD2 (6 bases). This CDR3 region has 13 residues. Germline V lookup: CDR1 MNHEY, CDR2 SMNVEV (reference sequence). Written as DNA, the CDR3 is TGTGCCAGCAGTCCATCTGGTAGCGGTAGATTGGTCTTC. Its protein product is CASSPSGSGRLVF.

The chain is built from TRBV28 and TRBJ2-7; a possible D gene is TRBD2 (5 bases). With 7 bases removed from V and 3 bases from J, the gap between germline ends came to 19 bases. Germline loops: CDR1 MDHEN, CDR2 SYDVKM. The CDR3 has 15 residues. This CDR3 is CASNPREDEDYEQYF. CDR3 DNA: TGTGCCAGCAACCCCCGGGAAGACGAAGACTACGAGCAGTACTTC.

This clone was seen a few times. J is TRBJ2-1 and V is TRBV25-1; no definite D call. The length of the CDR3 is 13 residues. V was shortened by 3 bases and J by 7 bases, with 10 bases between the two germline ends. Germline V gene data show CDR1 as MGHDK and CDR2 as SYGVNS. CDR3 bases: TGTGCCAGCAGTGAGGGTGAGAGGAATGAGCAGTTCTTC. Residues: CASSEGERNEQFF.

This sequence joins TRBV6-5 and TRBJ2-4; no clear D. Trimming cost V 6 bases and J 5 bases, with 11 bases left between them. Germline assignment: CDR1 MNHEY and CDR2 SVGAGI. The CDR3 length is 13 residues. The CDR3 region is CASSSGRQNIQYF. Here the CDR3 DNA reads TGTGCCAGCAGCTCAGGCCGGCAAAACATTCAGTACTTC.

In this sample, this clone turned up a few times. The chain links TRBV2 to TRBJ1-2, with D tentatively TRBD1 (5 bases). The germline V and J ends were trimmed by 5 bases and 5 bases, with 12 bases remaining between them. CDR3 length: 13 amino acids. Germline loops: CDR1 SNHLY, CDR2 FYNNEI. DNA of the CDR3: TGTGCCAGCAGTCTCGGGACTGCTTATGGCTACACCTTC. Its translation: CASSLGTAYGYTF.

This clone was counted a few times. The chain links TRBV6-6 to TRBJ1-2; a possible D gene is TRBD1 (6 bases). V was pared by 2 bases and J by 3 bases, with 13 bases between. Germline lookup yields CDR1 MNHNY and CDR2 SVGAGI (reference sequence). This CDR3 is 15 amino acids long. CDR3 DNA: TGTGCCAGCAGTTACCCAGGACAGACCGACTATGGCTACACCTTC. It translates to CASSYPGQTDYGYTF.

This clone has at least ten counts. The chain employs TRBV2 and TRBJ1-1; tentative D call: TRBD1 (5 bases). V was trimmed by 4 bases and J by 2 bases, leaving 14 bases between them. Germline loops: CDR1 SNHLY, CDR2 FYNNEI. The CDR3 loop spans 15 amino acids. The DNA for the CDR3 is TGTGCCAGCAGTGGTAATAGACAGACCAACACTGAAGCTTTCTTT. This translates into CASSGNRQTNTEAFF.

The rearrangement uses TRBV5-1 and TRBJ1-1; 8 nucleotides match TRBD1. The V gene's germline CDR1 is SGHRS and CDR2 YFSETQ. The CDR3 totals 15 residues. The ends lost 0 bases at V and 6 bases at J; junction bases unmatched: 7. The CDR3 spells CASSLAQQGGAEAFF. The CDR3 nucleotides are TGCGCCAGCAGCTTGGCACAACAGGGGGGGGCTGAAGCTTTCTTT.